This T cell receptor (beta chain) was identified in a study of blood T cell repertoires in COVID-19. Study context: Acute and convalescent COVID-19 samples came from the United States, Italy and Spain.

Ages ranged from about 18 to 89 years, with residence in under 25 US areas. Assay: immunoSEQ multiplex PCR; the TCRdb copy retains only in-frame clones and omits some. Of 200,000 to 250,000 clones in the sample, roughly 89% were seen once. The V gene's germline CDR1 is SGHNT and CDR2 YYREEE (reference sequence). The V end lost 3 bases, the J end lost 3 bases, and 13 bases lay between the germline ends. This CDR3 region has 14 residues. V gene TRBV5-4 combines with J gene TRBJ2-7; the D gene is possibly TRBD1 (6 bases). The origin of this receptor is a man younger than 30 with acute COVID-19. The sequenced sample consisted of PBMCs or T cells enriched from blood (not recorded which). The DNA of the CDR3 is TGTGCCAGCAGCTCCGGGACAAACCTCTACGAGCAGTACTTC. Residues: CASSSGTNLYEQYF. Full variable domain (missing parts from reference TRBV5-4 and TRBJ2-7): ETGVTQSPTHLIKTRGQQVTLRCSSQSGHNTVSWYQQALGQGPQFIFQYYREEENGRGNFPPRFSGLQFPNYSSELNVNALELDDSALYLCASSSGTNLYEQYFGPGTRLTVT.